This T cell receptor beta chain was recorded in a study of T cells in Graves' hyperthyroidism and ophthalmopathy. Study observations and caveats: A model of 13 V-J features distinguished ophthalmopathy from stable hyperthyroidism. Median prediction lead before ophthalmopathy onset was about 6.3 months with the model.

Template material for amplifying TCR beta CDR3 regions consisted of RNA transcripts. The HTBI primer set was used in a first-round RT-PCR of the TCR CDR3. TCRdb fed the multiplex PCR reads into MiXCR, producing one record per CDR3 protein. Of some 350,000 distinct CDR3 sequences listed, 15% are singletons. This clonotype was detected many times. Its matching antigen is unknown. PBMCs came from 7.5 to 10 ml fresh peripheral blood. Germline V lookup: CDR1 DFQATT, CDR2 SNEGSKA (reference sequence). The CDR3 spans 14 residues. After removal of 2 bases from V and 6 bases from J, the junction contained 5 bases not matched to a gene.

Sequencing was carried out using blood. The source is a woman aged 60 to 75 with Graves' ophthalmopathy. This chain connects TRBV20-1 to TRBJ2-7, with 12 bases matching TRBD2. The CDR3 protein is CSARSPGLAGEQYF. CDR3 coding DNA: TGCAGTGCTAGAAGCCCGGGACTAGCGGGCGAGCAGTACTTC.